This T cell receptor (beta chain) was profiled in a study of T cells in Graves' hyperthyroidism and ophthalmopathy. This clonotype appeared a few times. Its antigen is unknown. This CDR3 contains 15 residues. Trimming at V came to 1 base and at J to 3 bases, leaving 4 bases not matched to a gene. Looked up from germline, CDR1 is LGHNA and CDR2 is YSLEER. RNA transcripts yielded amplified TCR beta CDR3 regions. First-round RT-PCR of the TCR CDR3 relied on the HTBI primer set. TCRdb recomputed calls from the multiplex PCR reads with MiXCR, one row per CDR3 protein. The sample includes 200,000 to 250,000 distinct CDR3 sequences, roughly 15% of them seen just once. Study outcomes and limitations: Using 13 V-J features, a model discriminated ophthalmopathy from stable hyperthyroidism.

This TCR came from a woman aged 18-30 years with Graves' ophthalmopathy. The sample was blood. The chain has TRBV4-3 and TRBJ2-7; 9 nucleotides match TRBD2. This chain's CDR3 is CASSQGGREGYEQYF. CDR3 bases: TGCGCCAGCAGCCAAGGAGGGCGGGAGGGCTACGAGCAGTACTTC.